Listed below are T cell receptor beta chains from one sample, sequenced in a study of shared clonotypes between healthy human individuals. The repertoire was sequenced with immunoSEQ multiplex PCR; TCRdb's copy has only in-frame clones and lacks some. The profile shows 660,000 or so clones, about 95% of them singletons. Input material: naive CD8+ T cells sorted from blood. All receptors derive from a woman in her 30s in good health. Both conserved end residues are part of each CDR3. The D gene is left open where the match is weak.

CDR3nt: TGTGCCAGCAGTGAAACGGCTAGCGATGAGCAGTTCTTC
CDR3aa: CASSETASDEQFF
v_gene: TRBV2
j_gene: TRBJ2-1
d_gene: .

CDR3nt: TGTGCCAGTAGTATCATACGGGAGGGCACTGAAGCTTTCTTT
CDR3aa: CASSIIREGTEAFF
v_gene: TRBV19
j_gene: TRBJ1-1
d_gene: .

CDR3nt: TGTGCCAGCAGTTTCAGTAGAAGTAGAACAAATGAGCAGTTCTTC
CDR3aa: CASSFSRSRTNEQFF
v_gene: TRBV28
j_gene: TRBJ2-1
d_gene: .

CDR3nt: TGTGCCAGTAGTACAGGCCCCGGGGCTAATACGCAGTATTTT
CDR3aa: CASSTGPGANTQYF
v_gene: TRBV19
j_gene: TRBJ2-3
d_gene: .

CDR3nt: TGTGCCAGCAGAAGCAGGGTTTCGGCGGGAGGCTACACCTTC
CDR3aa: CASRSRVSAGGYTF
v_gene: TRBV28
j_gene: TRBJ1-2
d_gene: .

CDR3nt: TGTGCCAGCAAGGGGGATTATAGCAATCAGCCCCAGCATTTT
CDR3aa: CASKGDYSNQPQHF
v_gene: TRBV6-1
j_gene: TRBJ1-5
d_gene: .

CDR3nt: TGCGCCAGCAGCTTTAGCGGGAGTAACGACGAGCAGTACTTC
CDR3aa: CASSFSGSNDEQYF
v_gene: TRBV5-1
j_gene: TRBJ2-7
d_gene: TRBD2

CDR3nt: TGTGCCAGCAGCTTAGAAGGCGTTTCTCCTGAAGCTTTCTTT
CDR3aa: CASSLEGVSPEAFF
v_gene: TRBV7-9
j_gene: TRBJ1-1
d_gene: .

CDR3nt: TGCGCCAGCAGCACGGGATACGAGCAGTACTTC
CDR3aa: CASSTGYEQYF
v_gene: TRBV5-1
j_gene: TRBJ2-7
d_gene: .

CDR3nt: TGTGCCAGCAGTCCCCTTACAGGATACAATGAGCAGTTCTTC
CDR3aa: CASSPLTGYNEQFF
v_gene: TRBV28
j_gene: TRBJ2-1
d_gene: .

CDR3nt: TGCAGCGTTGAGGGCAGGGGATCCTACAATGAGCAGTTCTTC
CDR3aa: CSVEGRGSYNEQFF
v_gene: TRBV29-1
j_gene: TRBJ2-1
d_gene: .

CDR3nt: TGCAGCGTTGAAGGAGGGAGACAGGGCTCCTACGAGCAGTACTTC
CDR3aa: CSVEGGRQGSYEQYF
v_gene: TRBV29-1
j_gene: TRBJ2-7
d_gene: TRBD1